This is a list of T cell receptor beta chains from one sample in a study of cytomegalovirus exposure and HLA in healthy donors. Method: immunoSEQ multiplex PCR; TCRdb's copy keeps in-frame clones and lacks some. Of approximately 120,000 clones detected, nearly 80% appear once; the ten largest clones hold roughly 6.1%. The sample comprised PBMCs. The receptors were sampled from a woman aged 40 to 49 in good health and CMV-seronegative. Each CDR3 is given with its conserved first and last residue. The D gene is left open where the match is weak. Size tells how often a clone was seen (once, few, many) or the class of an expanded clone, and some rows leave it out.

TRBJ1-4	TRBV9	-	-	CASSPGSTNEKLFF	TGTGCCAGCAGCCCAGGGTCAACTAATGAAAAACTGTTTTTT
TRBJ2-4	TRBV11-2	TRBD1	-	CASSTRTGGVAKNSQYF	TGTGCCAGCAGCACCAGGACAGGGGGGGTAGCCAAAAACAGTCAGTACTTC
TRBJ1-1	TRBV7-9	-	-	CASSADRNTEAFF	TGTGCCAGCAGCGCAGACAGGAACACTGAAGCTTTCTTT
TRBJ1-2	TRBV5-1	TRBD1	once	CASSLGQAKDYGYTF	TGCGCCAGCAGCCTCGGACAGGCGAAGGACTATGGCTACACCTTC
TRBJ1-4	TRBV10-3	-	-	CAISESGAVEKLFF	TGTGCCATCAGTGAGTCGGGGGCAGTCGAAAAACTGTTTTTT
TRBJ2-1	TRBV7-9	-	-	CASSFDTALGGFF	TGTGCCAGCAGCTTCGACACGGCCCTCGGGGGGTTCTTC
TRBJ2-1	TRBV5-4	-	-	CASSPSLDEQFF	TGTGCCAGCAGTCCTAGTTTGGATGAGCAGTTCTTC
TRBJ1-3	TRBV7-6	TRBD1	few	CASSLGTGVGGNTIYF	TGTGCCAGCAGCTTGGGGACAGGAGTAGGTGGAAACACCATATATTTT
TRBJ2-1	TRBV5-6	TRBD2	-	CASSLAGAGGSNEQFF	TGTGCCAGCAGCTTGGCGGGGGCGGGAGGGTCTAATGAGCAGTTCTTC
TRBJ1-2	TRBV28	-	-	CASSLGSPVGHGYTF	TGTGCCAGCAGTTTAGGGTCTCCTGTGGGGCATGGCTACACCTTC
TRBJ1-1	TRBV19	-	-	CASSILQEGTRNTEAFF	TGTGCCAGTAGTATCCTGCAGGAGGGGACCCGGAACACTGAAGCTTTCTTT
TRBJ1-5	TRBV28	TRBD1	few	CASSFLDRGDQPQHF	TGTGCCAGCAGTTTCCTGGACAGGGGAGATCAGCCCCAGCATTTT